The 23 T cell receptor beta chains presented below share a single source sample, sequenced in a study of blood T cells in healthy people across ages. Combining a sample-barcoded 5' primer with a J-beta primer mix, a second PCR ran for roughly 7 to 12 cycles. TCRdb called the 5' RACE reads again in MiXCR, with one record for every CDR3 protein. There are about 840,000 distinct CDR3 sequences in the sample; under 35% occur only once, and about 10% lies in the top ten. This same sample was also taken into another study, of T cells of mothers and their children.

Input material: blood. The receptors shown here come from a woman between 35 and 50 years old in good health.

This clonotype has more than one count but fewer than ten. The chain recombines TRBV28 with TRBJ2-3; D is uncertain. CDR3 length equals 13 residues. V lost 3 bases, J lost 4 bases, and 8 bases lay in between. Germline V CDR1 and CDR2: MDHEN, SYDVKM. Written as DNA, the CDR3 is TGTGCCAGCAGTTTGGTTGCCTCAGATACGCAGTATTTT. Its protein is CASSLVASDTQYF.

The rearrangement uses TRBV20-1 and TRBJ1-1; D may be TRBD1 (5 bases). The CDR3 length is 14 residues. CDR1 and CDR2 (germline): DFQATT, SNEGSKA (reference sequence). Trimming removed 6 bases from V and 5 bases from J, with 19 bases in between. CDR3 DNA: TGCAGTGCCCAAAAATCTTCAGGGAGGACTGAAGCTTTCTTT. Translation: CSAQKSSGRTEAFF.

This clonotype appeared a few times. V and J are TRBV5-1 and TRBJ2-1; 11 nucleotides match TRBD2. Germline CDR1 reads SGHRS; CDR2 reads YFSETQ. The V segment lost 4 bases and the J segment 2 bases; nucleotides outside the gene matches: 5. This CDR3 is built from 16 residues. CDR3 sequence reads: CASSGHSGGAYNEQFF. CDR3 DNA: TGCGCCAGCAGCGGCCATAGCGGGGGGGCCTACAATGAGCAGTTCTTC.

The chain is built from TRBV28 and TRBJ2-5, with D possibly being TRBD1 (5 bases). The germline V gene has CDR1 MDHEN and CDR2 SYDVKM. Between the trimmed V and J ends, which lost 8 bases and 2 bases, there was a span of 15 bases. The CDR3 is 14 amino acids. This chain's CDR3 is CASLGRVGQETQYF. The CDR3 coding sequence is TGTGCCAGCTTGGGCAGGGTCGGGCAAGAGACCCAGTACTTC.

This clonotype was counted a few times. The J gene is TRBJ2-1, the V gene TRBV5-1; 7 positions agree with TRBD1. This CDR3 has 17 residues. CDR1 SGHRS and CDR2 YFSETQ come from the germline V gene. V gave up 4 bases and J gave up 0 bases; unmatched junction bases: 10. The CDR3 sequence: CASSRITGDLSYNEQFF. In DNA form, the CDR3 reads TGCGCCAGCAGCCGGATTACAGGGGACCTCTCCTACAATGAGCAGTTCTTC.

This clonotype was seen a handful of times. This chain connects TRBV5-1 to TRBJ2-7; D gene unclear. Germline V lookup: CDR1 SGHRS, CDR2 YFSETQ. This CDR3 has 13 residues. With 4 bases removed from V and 2 bases from J, the gap between germline ends came to 10 bases. The CDR3 DNA follows: TGCGCCAGCAGCACCGAACAGACCTACGAGCAGTACTTC. The encoded protein is CASSTEQTYEQYF.

A remark on this clonotype: The junction does not match germline at one end; this may be a read error. The rearrangement joins TRBV28 to TRBJ1-1, with D unresolved. This CDR3 is built from 17 residues. Germline V gene lookup returns CDR1 MDHEN and CDR2 SYDVKM. CDR3 sequence (DNA): TGTGCTAGCAGTTCCCTAATTGGTTTTAGAGATGACACTGAAGCTTTCTTT. It is translated as CASSSLIGFRDDTEAFF.

This CDR3 is CASSLSRDRARYGYTF. The CDR3, as DNA: TGTGCCAGCAGCTTAAGCCGGGACAGGGCGAGGTATGGCTACACCTTC. The genes are TRBV7-9 and TRBJ1-2, with 9 nucleotides matching TRBD1. The V and J ends lost 2 bases and 5 bases, in that order; junction bases with no gene match: 9. Germline V CDR1 and CDR2: SEHNR, FQNEAQ (reference sequence). The CDR3 covers 16 residues.

The chain links TRBV14 to TRBJ2-7, with 8 bases identical to TRBD2. The CDR3 is 13 amino acids. CDR1 is SGHDN, CDR2 FVKESK, per germline. V shed 6 bases, J shed 2 bases, and the junction held 3 bases outside the gene matches. The CDR3 loop is CASRPGGAYEQYF. The CDR3 nucleotides are TGTGCCAGCAGGCCGGGGGGGGCCTACGAGCAGTACTTC.

In its sample, this clonotype was seen a few times. A read error may account for a junction end that differs from germline. V is TRBV20-1 and J is TRBJ2-1, with a tentative D call TRBD2 (5 bases). This CDR3 has 12 residues. The germline CDR1 and CDR2 sequences are DFQATT and SNEGSKA (reference sequence). The CDR3 DNA reads TGCAGGGCTAGAGAGCGTGAGCGGGAGCAGTTCTTC. Translation: CRAREREREQFF.

The chain is built from TRBV7-3 and TRBJ2-3, with a weak D call TRBD1 (6 bases). The germline V gene has CDR1 SGHTA and CDR2 FQGTGA. Trimming removed 4 bases from V and 2 bases from J, with 13 bases in between. The CDR3 loop spans 15 amino acids. CDR3 sequence reads: CASSSQGPFTDTQYF. DNA for the CDR3: TGTGCCAGCAGCTCCCAGGGGCCCTTCACAGATACGCAGTATTTT.

This rearrangement joins TRBV29-1 to TRBJ1-4; D gene ambiguous. CDR1 SQVTM and CDR2 ANQGSEA come from the germline V gene. Between the trimmed V and J ends, which lost 7 bases and 5 bases, there was a span of 20 bases. The CDR3 spans 15 residues. The CDR3 DNA reads as TGCAGCGCTGAGTCGCAGGCACCGGGAAATGAAAAACTGTTTTTT. This encodes CSAESQAPGNEKLFF.

This clonotype was detected a few times. In nucleotides, the CDR3 is TGTGCCAGCAGCCAAGAACCGGGACAGGGGGCTGACGAGCAGTACTTC. This codes for CASSQEPGQGADEQYF. This sequence joins TRBV4-2 and TRBJ2-7, with 12 bases aligning to TRBD1. The CDR3 spans 16 residues. With 0 bases clipped from V and 5 bases from J, the junction kept 5 bases outside the gene matches. Germline V gene data show CDR1 as LGHNA and CDR2 as YNFKEQ.

About this clonotype itself: Just one base apart from a much larger clone, this may be a read error. The CDR3 reads CAGSPGTALRYEQYF. In nucleotides, the CDR3 is TGTGCCGGCTCTCCCGGGACAGCCCTTAGGTACGAGCAGTACTTC. The gene calls are TRBV18 and TRBJ2-5; the match to TRBD1 covers 7 bases. The DNA matches TRBJ2-7 better at its end, which makes the J call doubtful. The CDR3 is 15 residues long. Germline CDR1 and CDR2: KGHSH and LQKENI.

This clonotype was counted only a few times. The chain employs TRBV24-1 and TRBJ1-5, with 11 bases matching TRBD1. The V segment lost 4 bases and the J segment 9 bases; nucleotides outside the gene matches: 7. The CDR3 runs to 15 residues. The germline CDR1 and CDR2 sequences are KGHDR and SFDVKD. CDR3 protein: CATSDSGTGGGPQHF. The CDR3 DNA follows: TGTGCCACCAGTGACTCCGGGACAGGGGGAGGGCCCCAGCATTTT.

This chain links TRBV28 with TRBJ1-6; perhaps TRBD1 as D (6 bases). The CDR3 runs 14 residues. Germline CDR1 and CDR2: MDHEN and SYDVKM. V was clipped by 4 bases and J by 7 bases, with 11 bases between them. CDR3 residues: CASSWRQENSPLHF. The CDR3 region has the DNA TGTGCCAGCAGTTGGAGACAGGAAAATTCACCCCTCCACTTT.

A remark on this clonotype: Just one base apart from a much larger clone, this may be a read error. V gene TRBV12-3 or TRBV12-4 combines with J gene TRBJ2-1; 9 bases align to TRBD1. This CDR3 has 16 amino acids. Germline trimming cut 2 bases from V and 6 bases from J; bases unmatched to any gene: 8. The CDR3 here is CASSLFGTGSCNEQFF. Here the CDR3 DNA reads TGTGCCAGCAGTTTATTCGGGACAGGGTCATGCAATGAGCAGTTCTTC.

The rearrangement uses TRBV28 and TRBJ2-3, with TRBD1 identical over 11 bases. The CDR3 sequence is 15 residues long. The V and J ends lost 7 bases and 3 bases, in that order; junction bases with no gene match: 6. Germline loops: CDR1 MDHEN, CDR2 SYDVKM. This CDR3 reads CASIGTGGRTDTQYF. The CDR3 coding sequence is TGTGCCAGCATTGGGACAGGGGGGCGGACAGATACGCAGTATTTT.

The gene calls are TRBV29-1 and TRBJ2-7, with TRBD2 identical over 7 bases. The V segment lost 6 bases and the J segment 5 bases; nucleotides outside the gene matches: 4. The germline V gene has CDR1 SQVTM and CDR2 ANQGSEA. This CDR3 is 11 amino acids long. In DNA, the CDR3 is TGCAGCGTCGAACTAGCGAACGAGCAGTACTTC. The encoded protein is CSVELANEQYF.

This clonotype came up many times. V usage is TRBV20-1 and J usage is TRBJ2-7, with D possibly being TRBD2 (6 bases). There are 13 residues in the CDR3. The germline V gene encodes CDR1 DFQATT and CDR2 SNEGSKA (reference sequence). Trimming pared 0 bases from V and 0 bases from J, leaving 6 bases between. CDR3 sequence reads: CSARERDSYEQYF. The CDR3 DNA reads as TGCAGTGCTAGAGAGCGGGACTCCTACGAGCAGTACTTC.

This clonotype has more than one count but fewer than ten. The V and J genes are TRBV12-3 or TRBV12-4 and TRBJ1-1; tentatively, D is TRBD1 (6 bases). Trimming shortened V by 6 bases and J by 6 bases, and 14 bases separated the two germline ends. The CDR3 spans 13 residues. The CDR3 protein is CASRGGLVAEAFF. In DNA, the CDR3 is TGTGCCAGCAGGGGGGGCCTAGTTGCTGAAGCTTTCTTT.

V is TRBV12-3 or TRBV12-4 and J is TRBJ1-1; 8 bases match TRBD1. The CDR3 runs 14 residues. Trimming cost V 4 bases and J 5 bases; bases outside gene matches: 6. CDR3 loop: CASSSPGQATEAFF. In DNA form, the CDR3 reads TGTGCCAGCAGTTCCCCGGGACAGGCTACTGAAGCTTTCTTT.

This clonotype was observed many times. This chain links TRBV6-1 with TRBJ2-1; TRBD2 is a possible D gene (6 bases). This CDR3 has 15 residues. The germline CDR1 and CDR2 sequences are MNHNS and SASEGT. Trimming cost V 6 bases and J 0 bases, with 12 bases left between them. CDR3 protein: CASREGPSSYNEQFF. In nucleotides, the CDR3 is TGTGCCAGCAGGGAGGGACCGAGCTCCTACAATGAGCAGTTCTTC.